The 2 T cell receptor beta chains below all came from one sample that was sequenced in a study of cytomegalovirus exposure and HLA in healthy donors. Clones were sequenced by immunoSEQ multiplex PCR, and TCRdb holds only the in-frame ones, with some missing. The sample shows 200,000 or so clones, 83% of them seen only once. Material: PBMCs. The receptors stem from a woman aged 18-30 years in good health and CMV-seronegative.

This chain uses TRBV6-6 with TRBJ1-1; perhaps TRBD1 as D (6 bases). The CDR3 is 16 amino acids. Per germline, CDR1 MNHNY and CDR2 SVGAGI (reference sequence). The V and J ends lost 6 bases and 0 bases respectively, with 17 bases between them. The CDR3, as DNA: TGTGCCAGCAGCGCACCTTTCCGGGACATGAACACTGAAGCTTTCTTT. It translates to CASSAPFRDMNTEAFF.

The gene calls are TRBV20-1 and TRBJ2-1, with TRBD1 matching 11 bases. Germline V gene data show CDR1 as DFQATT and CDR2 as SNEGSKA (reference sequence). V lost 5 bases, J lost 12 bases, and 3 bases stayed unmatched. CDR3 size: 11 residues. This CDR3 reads CSASGQGAQFF. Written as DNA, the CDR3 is TGCAGTGCTTCAGGACAGGGGGCGCAGTTCTTC.